This TCR beta chain was documented in a study of PD-L1 blockade in urothelial cancer. In the study overall: Blood analysis was done at 3 weeks (second dose) and 6 weeks after treatment began. Findings and caveats of the study: Blood clones associated with the tumor expanded more at 3 weeks in durable-benefit patients. Below-median pretreatment blood TCR clonality predicted better survival.

The count of this clone is one. Antigen: not known. Germline V lookup: CDR1 SGHNT, CDR2 YYREEE (reference sequence). V dropped 0 bases and J dropped 3 bases, with 4 bases sitting between them. This CDR3 has 12 residues. Stated time point: pretreatment peripheral blood. Libraries were prepared by immunoSEQ multiplex PCR; TCRdb keeps only in-frame clonotypes and omits some of them. The table records about 81,000 clones, approximately 80% of them present only once. Sample: PBMCs, taken around atezolizumab (anti-PD-L1) treatment. The V call is TRBV5-4, the J call TRBJ2-7, with D hard to call. The receptor was derived from a middle-aged man with urothelial cancer. The CDR3 bases are TGTGCCAGCAGCTTGGATCGCTACGAGCAGTACTTC. Translating gives CASSLDRYEQYF.